These 8 T cell receptor beta chains were all obtained from the same sample, sequenced in a study of shared clonotypes between healthy human individuals. The table came from immunoSEQ multiplex PCR; TCRdb's copy has only in-frame clones and leaves some out. The data hold roughly 1 million clones, with about 70% observed a single time. The specimen was memory CD4+ T cells sorted from blood. This sample's subset: CD45RA-negative fraction. The receptors were gathered from a young man in good health.

This clone turned up a few times. The chain links TRBV27 to TRBJ2-2; 9 nucleotides align to TRBD2. V lost 0 bases to trimming and J lost 7 bases; unmatched junction nucleotides: 6. Germline CDR1 is MNHEY and CDR2 is SMNVEV (reference sequence). The CDR3 spans 16 residues. In nucleotides, the CDR3 is TGTGCCAGCAGTTTATCGGGCGGGAGGGCCCGCGGGGAGCTGTTTTTT. Translated: CASSLSGGRARGELFF.

About this clone: Different DNA sequences within this sample yield the same CDR3. The chain has TRBV2 and TRBJ1-5, with TRBD1 matching 7 bases. Germline loops: CDR1 SNHLY, CDR2 FYNNEI. With V trimmed by 6 bases and J by 1 base, 3 bases remained unmatched. The CDR3 is made up of 14 amino acids. CDR3: CASRQDRSNQPQHF. Written as DNA, the CDR3 is TGTGCCAGCAGACAGGACAGGAGCAATCAGCCCCAGCATTTT.

This chain links TRBV27 with TRBJ1-4; D is perhaps TRBD1 (6 bases). CDR3 size: 17 residues. Germline CDR1 is MNHEY and CDR2 is SMNVEV (reference sequence). V was clipped by 1 base and J by 2 bases, with 14 bases between them. The DNA of the CDR3 is TGTGCCAGCAGTTTATTTTCGGCAGGGGTTACTAATGAAAAACTGTTTTTT. The encoded protein is CASSLFSAGVTNEKLFF.

The V and J genes are TRBV11-2 and TRBJ1-6; D is unclear. V shed 6 bases and J shed 14 bases, with 20 bases lying between them. Germline CDR1 SGHAT, CDR2 FQNNGV. CDR3 length equals 14 residues. CDR3 bases: TGTGCCAGCAGTTTTTCGACCGGGCTCCAGACCCTCCACTTT. Encoded protein: CASSFSTGLQTLHF.

This sequence joins TRBV5-1 and TRBJ2-3; no firm D call. CDR3 size: 14 residues. The germline gives CDR1 SGHRS, CDR2 YFSETQ. V lost 0 bases and J 4 bases, leaving 9 bases between the germline ends. In DNA, the CDR3 is TGCGCCAGCAGCTTGGCCCGAACCCCAGATACGCAGTATTTT. Protein: CASSLARTPDTQYF.

The CDR3 DNA sequence: TGTGCCAGCAGCCTACGGACAGGGTCCGTTGAAAAACTGTTTTTT. Translation gives CASSLRTGSVEKLFF. V and J are TRBV7-9 and TRBJ1-4; 8 nucleotides agree with TRBD1. Per germline, CDR1 SEHNR and CDR2 FQNEAQ (reference sequence). The V gene end was trimmed by 5 bases and the J gene end by 7 bases; junction bases not matched to a gene: 9. This CDR3 contains 15 residues.

There are a few counts of this clone. The chain couples TRBV15 to TRBJ2-2; D might be TRBD2 (6 bases). Trimming shortened V by 0 bases and J by 10 bases, and 12 bases separated the two germline ends. This CDR3 region has 14 residues. Germline V lookup: CDR1 LNHNV, CDR2 YYDKDF (reference sequence). The CDR3 spells CATSRDHGGLELFF. The CDR3 DNA is TGTGCCACCAGCAGAGATCACGGAGGGCTGGAGCTGTTTTTT.

The rearrangement joins TRBV23-1 to TRBJ1-6; D is ambiguous. TRBV23-1 is placed among ORFs of uncertain function. This CDR3 spans 18 amino acids. The V end lost 2 bases, the J end lost 1 base, and 15 bases lay between the germline ends. CDR3 protein: CASSQPRIGGSYNSPLHF. The CDR3 DNA reads TGCGCCAGCAGTCAACCAAGGATCGGAGGTTCCTATAATTCACCCCTCCACTTT.